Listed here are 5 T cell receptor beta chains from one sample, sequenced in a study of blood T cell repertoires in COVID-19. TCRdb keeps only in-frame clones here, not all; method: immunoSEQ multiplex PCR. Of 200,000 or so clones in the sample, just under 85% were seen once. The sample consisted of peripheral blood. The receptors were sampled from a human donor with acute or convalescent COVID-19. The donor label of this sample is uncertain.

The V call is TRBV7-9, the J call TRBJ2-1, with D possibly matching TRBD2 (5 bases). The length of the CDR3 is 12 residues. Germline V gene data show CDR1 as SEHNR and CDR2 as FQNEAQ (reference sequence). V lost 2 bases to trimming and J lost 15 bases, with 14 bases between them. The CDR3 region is CASSLPANEGFF. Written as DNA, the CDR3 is TGTGCCAGCAGCTTACCAGCGAACGAGGGGTTCTTC.

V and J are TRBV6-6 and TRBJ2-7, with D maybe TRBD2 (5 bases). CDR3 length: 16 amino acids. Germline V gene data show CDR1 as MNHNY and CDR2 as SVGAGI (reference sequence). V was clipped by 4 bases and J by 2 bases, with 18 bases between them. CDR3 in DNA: TGTGCCAGCAGTTTCCAAGACTACAGCGAAACCTACGAGCAGTACTTC. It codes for CASSFQDYSETYEQYF.

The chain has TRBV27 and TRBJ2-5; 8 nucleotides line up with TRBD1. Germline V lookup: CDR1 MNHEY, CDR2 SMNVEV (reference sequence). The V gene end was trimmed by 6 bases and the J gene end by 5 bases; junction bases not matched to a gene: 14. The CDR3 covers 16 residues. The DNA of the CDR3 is TGTGCCAGCAGCCCCCTCGGAGGACACAGGGGGGAGACCCAGTACTTC. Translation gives CASSPLGGHRGETQYF.

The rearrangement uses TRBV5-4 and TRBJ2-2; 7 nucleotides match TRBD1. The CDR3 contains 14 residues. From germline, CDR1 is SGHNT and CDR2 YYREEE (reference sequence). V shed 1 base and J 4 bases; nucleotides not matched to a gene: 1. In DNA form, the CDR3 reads TGTGCCAGCAGCTTGCGGACAGGCACCGGGGAGCTGTTTTTT. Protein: CASSLRTGTGELFF.

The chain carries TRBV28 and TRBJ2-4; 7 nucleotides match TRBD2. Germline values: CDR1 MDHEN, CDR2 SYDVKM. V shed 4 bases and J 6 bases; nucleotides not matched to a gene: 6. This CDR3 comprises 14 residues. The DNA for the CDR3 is TGTGCCAGCAGTTCGCCTAGCGGATTAAACATTCAGTACTTC. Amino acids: CASSSPSGLNIQYF.